Here is one TCR beta chain with its context. Its recognized antigen is unknown. Nothing much larger sits one base from this clone, and base qualities are not available. This record comes from a study of blood T cell repertoires in COVID-19 (dated by TCRdb to 2019 to 2021). Concerning the study at large: Samples covering the acute and convalescent phases of COVID-19 were provided by collaborators in the United States, Italy and Spain. The prospective study material was composed of cDNA or gDNA derived from T cells, B-cell-depleted T cells, or PBMCs. The dataset comprised deeply sampled blood TCRbeta repertoires from subjects exposed to, actively infected with, or recovered from COVID-19. The repertoires were released in a freely available public database intended as a resource for research on the immune response to SARS-CoV-2. Samples came from the ongoing ImmuneRACE study (first 160 participants) plus 1,254 subjects from 6 global collaborators. The sample metadata nearly always contained a de-identified subject ID, COVID-19 status, age in years and sex. HLA class I and class II types, where available, came from metadata supplied by the sample provider rather than from assay-based typing.

Collaborating institutions collected whole blood in K2EDTA tubes following their own protocols. For TCRbeta analysis, collaborators shipped samples as frozen whole blood, isolated PBMCs, or DNA extracted from either of those sample types. The CDR3, cysteine through phenylalanine, is 12 amino acids long. Only the CDR3 portion is preserved as DNA: 36 bases, with reading frame beginning at the first base. At the junction V is shortened by 4 bases and J by 5 bases, with 11 bases in between. CDR1 is given as SQVTM and CDR2 as ANQGSEA, both from the germline V gene. The immunoSEQ Assay, a bias-controlled multiplex PCR, was used to amplify TCRbeta CDR3 regions from genomic DNA. In the paper's pipeline: The number of nucleated cells in each sample was estimated by amplification of reference gene primers within the assay. To quantify the absolute abundance of each unique TCRbeta CDR3 rearrangement, sequence reads were collapsed and filtered. For each sample, productive Simpson clonality was calculated by taking the square root of Simpson's diversity index across productive rearrangements. The table comes from immuneACCESS by way of TCRdb, which keeps in-frame sequences with V and J called. Part of the clones is missing from these tables; in studies checked, under half for an unresolved V gene and the rest for unknown reasons. V, J and clone size reflect that table, while D and trimming were determined from the DNA. This sample is represented by more than 15,000 clones; roughly four fifths of them were singletons. The ten biggest clones cover roughly 20% of the sample.

Overall results and qualifications from the work: The quantity of clinical and demographic metadata differed by source and by participant and was supplied without curation.

Rearrangement joined TRBV29-1 to TRBJ2-5; 5 matching bases give a weak D call of TRBD1. The sample consisted of peripheral blood. The clonotype comes from a man aged 80 or over with active or convalescent COVID-19. The base sequence is TGCAGCGTTGCACGGCAGGGTGAGACCCAGTACTTC. Its protein reads: CSVARQGETQYF.